The T cell receptor (beta chain) under discussion was sequenced for a study of T-cell reconstitution after alpha-beta-depleted transplantation in children. Study findings and constraints: T-cell counts and diversity were attributed mostly to newly produced T cells one year after transplant.

Germline CDR1 SGHKS, CDR2 YYEKEE (reference sequence). V lost 4 bases, J lost 7 bases, and 17 bases stayed unmatched. The CDR3 consists of 18 residues. A note on this clonotype: Antigen: not known.

Unique molecular identifiers were used in preparing the TCRbeta library. A single record per CDR3 protein comes from TCRdb applying MiXCR to the PCR reads. The profile shows a few hundred thousand distinct CDR3 sequences, over 40% of them singletons. Sequenced here: PBMCs, sampled before TCRalphabeta/CD19-depleted stem cell transplant. This TCR was recovered from a girl aged 2 to 9 with aplastic anemia, due to receive a stem cell transplant. The V gene is TRBV5-5, the J gene TRBJ2-1, with 10 bases fitting TRBD2. DNA for the CDR3: TGTGCCAGCAGCGCTATTGGGGGAGCGGGGGGGCCTCGGAATGAGCAGTTCTTC. Encoded protein: CASSAIGGAGGPRNEQFF. The whole variable domain, filled in from reference TRBV5-5 and TRBJ2-1, reads DAGVTQSPTHLIKTRGQQVTLRCSPISGHKSVSWYQQVLGQGPQFIFQYYEKEERGRGNFPDRFSARQFPNYSSELNVNALLLGDSALYLCASSAIGGAGGPRNEQFFGPGTRLTVL.